A single sample gave rise to the 4 T cell receptor beta chains below, sequenced in a study of T cell changes during pregnancy in multiple sclerosis. Sequencing used immunoSEQ multiplex PCR; TCRdb keeps in-frame clones, though not all of them. The sample includes roughly 93,000 clones, 90% to 95% of them seen just once. The sequences come from peripheral blood, collected after pregnancy. The receptors stem from a female donor in good health, enrolled as a control in a pregnancy study.

This chain uses TRBV7-6 with TRBJ1-5; D is uncertain. The germline CDR1 and CDR2 sequences are SGHVS and FNYEAQ. This CDR3 comprises 16 residues. Trimming stripped 3 bases from V and 0 bases from J, with 12 bases between. CDR3: CASSLGSLRSNQPQHF. The CDR3 DNA follows: TGTGCCAGCAGCTTGGGCAGTCTCCGTAGCAATCAGCCCCAGCATTTT. Based on the CDR3 plus reference TRBV7-6 and TRBJ1-5, the full variable domain is GAGVSQSPRYKVTKRGQDVALRCDPISGHVSLYWYRQALGQGPEFLTYFNYEAQQDKSGLPNDRFSAERPEGSISTLTIQRTEQRDSAMYRCASSLGSLRSNQPQHFGDGTRLSIL.

The chain has TRBV19 and TRBJ2-1; no definite D call. This CDR3 has 13 residues. Germline loops: CDR1 LNHDA, CDR2 SQIVND (reference sequence). Trimming cost V 1 base and J 9 bases, with 10 bases left between them. The CDR3 DNA follows: TGTGCCAGTAGTATAGCCCCTAGAGGTGAGCAGTTCTTC. This gives the protein CASSIAPRGEQFF.

Details on this clone: Other nucleotide sequences in the sample specify the same CDR3. The chain combines TRBV27 with TRBJ2-1; 12 nucleotides align to TRBD2. This CDR3 has 14 amino acids. Germline lookup yields CDR1 MNHEY and CDR2 SMNVEV (reference sequence). V lost 5 bases to trimming and J lost 4 bases; unmatched junction nucleotides: 0. CDR3 sequence: CASSLAGGYNEQFF. The DNA for the CDR3 is TGTGCCAGCAGTCTAGCGGGAGGGTACAATGAGCAGTTCTTC.

The rearrangement links TRBV14 to TRBJ2-5; D is unclear. The CDR3 totals 15 residues. Between the trimmed V and J ends, which lost 1 base and 7 bases, there was a span of 16 bases. Germline V gene lookup returns CDR1 SGHDN and CDR2 FVKESK. The CDR3 bases are TGTGCCAGCAGCCAAGTTCAGAGAGGCGTTGGGACCCAGTACTTC. Residues: CASSQVQRGVGTQYF.